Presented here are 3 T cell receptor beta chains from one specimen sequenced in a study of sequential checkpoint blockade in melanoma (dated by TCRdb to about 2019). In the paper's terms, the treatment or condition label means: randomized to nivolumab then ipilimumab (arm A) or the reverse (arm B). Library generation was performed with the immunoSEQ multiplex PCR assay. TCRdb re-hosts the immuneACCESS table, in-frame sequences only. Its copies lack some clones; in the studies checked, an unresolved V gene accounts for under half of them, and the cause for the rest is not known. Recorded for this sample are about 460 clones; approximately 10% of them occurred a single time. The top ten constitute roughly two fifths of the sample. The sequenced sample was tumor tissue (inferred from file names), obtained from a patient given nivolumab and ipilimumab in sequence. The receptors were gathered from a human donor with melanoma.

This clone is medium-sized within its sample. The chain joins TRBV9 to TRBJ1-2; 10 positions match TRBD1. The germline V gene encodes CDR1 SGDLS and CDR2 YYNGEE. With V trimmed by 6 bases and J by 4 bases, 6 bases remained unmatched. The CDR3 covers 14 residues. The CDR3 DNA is TGTGCCAGCATACTAGGACAGGGGGTCTATGGCTACACCTTC. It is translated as CASILGQGVYGYTF.

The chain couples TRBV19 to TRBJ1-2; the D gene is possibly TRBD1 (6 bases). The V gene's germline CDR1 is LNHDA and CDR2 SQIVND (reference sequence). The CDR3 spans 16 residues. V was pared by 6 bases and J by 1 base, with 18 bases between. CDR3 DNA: TGTGCCAGTAGCCCCAGGGGTAGGGATCTTAACTATGGCTACACCTTC. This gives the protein CASSPRGRDLNYGYTF. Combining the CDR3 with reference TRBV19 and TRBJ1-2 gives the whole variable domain DGGITQSPKYLFRKEGQNVTLSCEQNLNHDAMYWYRQDPGQGLRLIYYSQIVNDFQKGDIAEGYSVSREKKESFPLTVTSAQKNPTAFYLCASSPRGRDLNYGYTFGSGTRLTVV.

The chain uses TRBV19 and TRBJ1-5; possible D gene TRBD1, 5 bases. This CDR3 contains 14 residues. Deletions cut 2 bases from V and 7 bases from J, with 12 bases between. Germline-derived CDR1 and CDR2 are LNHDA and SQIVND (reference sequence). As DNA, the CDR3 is TGTGCCAGTAGTATACAGGGTTTGGGACAGCCCCAGCATTTT. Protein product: CASSIQGLGQPQHF.